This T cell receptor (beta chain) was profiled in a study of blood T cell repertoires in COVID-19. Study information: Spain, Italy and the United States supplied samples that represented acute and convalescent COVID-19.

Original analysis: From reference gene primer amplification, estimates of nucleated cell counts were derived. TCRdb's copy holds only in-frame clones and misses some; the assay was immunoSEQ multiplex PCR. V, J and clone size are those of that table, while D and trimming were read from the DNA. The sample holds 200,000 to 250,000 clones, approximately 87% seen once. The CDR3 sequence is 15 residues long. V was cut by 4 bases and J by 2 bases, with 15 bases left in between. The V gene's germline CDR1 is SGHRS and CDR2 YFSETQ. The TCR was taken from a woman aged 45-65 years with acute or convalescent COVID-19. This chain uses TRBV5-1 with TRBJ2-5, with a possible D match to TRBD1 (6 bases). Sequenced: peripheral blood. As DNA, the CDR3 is TGCGCCAGCAGCCTGGGTCCAAGGGGGCAAGAGACCCAGTACTTC. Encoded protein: CASSLGPRGQETQYF.